This is a list of T cell receptor beta chains from one sample in a study of cytomegalovirus exposure and HLA in healthy donors. Profiling relied on immunoSEQ multiplex PCR, and the TCRdb table lists in-frame clones only, not all of them. The sample records roughly 200,000 clones, approximately 84% being singletons. The specimen sequenced was PBMCs. These TCRs come from a woman in her late teens or twenties in good health and CMV-seropositive. Each CDR3 is given with its conserved first and last residue. Fields, in order: clone size, V gene, D gene, J gene, CDR3 DNA, CDR3 protein. D genes are given only for firm matches. Clone sizes are given selectively: once, few, many, or a class where the clone is expanded.

-	TRBV5-4	-	TRBJ1-2	TGTGCCAGCAGCAGGAGGGTGGATGACTATGGCTACACCTTC	CASSRRVDDYGYTF
-	TRBV6-1	TRBD1	TRBJ2-7	TGTGCCAGCAGTGTACGGACAGGTGACTCCTACGAGCAGTACTTC	CASSVRTGDSYEQYF
-	TRBV2	TRBD1	TRBJ1-1	TGTGCCAGCAGTAAAGGACAGGGGAACACTGAAGCTTTCTTT	CASSKGQGNTEAFF
-	TRBV28	-	TRBJ2-1	TGTGCCAGCAGACCTGCAGGGGTTTACAATGAGCAGTTCTTC	CASRPAGVYNEQFF
-	TRBV6-1	TRBD1	TRBJ1-6	TGTGCCAGCACTATTACAGGGGCAGGTAATTCACCCCTCCACTTT	CASTITGAGNSPLHF
-	TRBV7-9	TRBD1	TRBJ1-6	TGTGCCAGCAGCTCCCGGGACAGGGGGCGTTTTAATTCACCCCTCCACTTT	CASSSRDRGRFNSPLHF
-	TRBV10-3	TRBD1	TRBJ2-2	TGTGCCGCGGCTCCGGACAGGGGCCGACTAAGGGTCGGGGAGCTGTTTTTT	CAAAPDRGRLRVGELFF
-	TRBV9	-	TRBJ1-2	TGTGCCAGCAGCGTGCAGGGCAACTATGGCTACACCTTC	CASSVQGNYGYTF
-	TRBV5-1	-	TRBJ1-1	TGCGCCAGCAGGTCACAGGGAACTGAAGCTTTCTTT	CASRSQGTEAFF
-	TRBV4-1	-	TRBJ2-5	TGCGCCAGCAGCCAGACCTTGACAGGCCGGGAGACCCAGTACTTC	CASSQTLTGRETQYF
-	TRBV29-1	TRBD1	TRBJ2-3	TGCAGCAGCAGACAGGGTATGGACACAGATACGCAGTATTTT	CSSRQGMDTDTQYF
-	TRBV7-2	-	TRBJ1-5	TGTGCCAGCAGCTTAGGGCTGGTGAATCAGCCCCAGCATTTT	CASSLGLVNQPQHF
-	TRBV4-1	-	TRBJ2-1	TGCGCCAGCAGCCATAATGCGGAAGGGGCAATACGGGAGCAGTTCTTC	CASSHNAEGAIREQFF
-	TRBV2	TRBD2	TRBJ2-7	TGTGCCAGCAGGCGCGGGGGTCCTTTGCGGGAGCAGTACTTC	CASRRGGPLREQYF
-	TRBV16	-	TRBJ1-5	TGTGCCAGCAGCCAATCGAACTGGCCCCAGCATTTT	CASSQSNWPQHF
-	TRBV6-5	-	TRBJ1-4	TGTGCCAGTAGGGGGGGGAACAGTGAAAAACTGTTTTTT	CASRGGNSEKLFF
once	TRBV5-6	TRBD2	TRBJ2-1	TGTGCCAGCAGCTTGGCTAGCGGGGGGGCCGATGAGCAGTTCTTC	CASSLASGGADEQFF
-	TRBV14	TRBD1	TRBJ1-6	TGTGCCAGCAGCCAACGACAGGGCCGTAACAATTCACCCCTCCACTTT	CASSQRQGRNNSPLHF
-	TRBV4-1	-	TRBJ1-4	TGCGCCAGCAGCCAAGATCGTGAGGGCCGGGGAAAACTGTTTTTT	CASSQDREGRGKLFF
-	TRBV5-1	-	TRBJ2-1	TGCGCCAGCAGCTCCAGCGGAAACGCGGTCAATGAGCAGTTCTTC	CASSSSGNAVNEQFF
once	TRBV5-6	TRBD1	TRBJ1-2	TGTGCCAGCAGCTCAGGGACAGATTATGGCTACACCTTC	CASSSGTDYGYTF
-	TRBV6-1	-	TRBJ1-2	TGTGCCAGCATGAGGGCCGGGGGCTATGGCTACACCTTC	CASMRAGGYGYTF
-	TRBV2	TRBD2	TRBJ2-2	TGTGCCAGCAGACCTAGCGGGCTCACCGGGGAGCTGTTTTTT	CASRPSGLTGELFF
-	TRBV5-1	-	TRBJ1-3	TGCGCCAGCAGCTTGGCTATGCGGTGGGTCTCCATATATTTT	CASSLAMRWVSIYF
-	TRBV6-1	-	TRBJ1-2	TGTGCCAGCAGTGAAGTCGGAGGTAGTACTTTCTATGGCTACACCTTC	CASSEVGGSTFYGYTF
-	TRBV6-1	TRBD1	TRBJ1-1	TGTGCCAGCATTGGGACAGGGCTGAACACTGAAGCTTTCTTT	CASIGTGLNTEAFF
-	TRBV7-2	-	TRBJ1-1	TGTGCCAGCAGACCACCCGGGGGACGCACTGAAGCTTTCTTT	CASRPPGGRTEAFF
-	TRBV19	-	TRBJ2-2	TGTGCCAGTAGTATAGAACTCAAAAGGCTGTTTTTT	CASSIELKRLFF
few	TRBV5-4	-	TRBJ2-7	TGTGCCAGCCGCACAGGTGGGAACGAGCAGTACTTC	CASRTGGNEQYF
-	TRBV6-6	-	TRBJ1-4	TGTGCCATTAACAGGTCGCCCAATGAAAAACTGTTTTTT	CAINRSPNEKLFF
-	TRBV2	-	TRBJ1-5	TGTGCCAGCAGTGTGAGCCTGAGAGGACAGATTAATCAGCCCCAGCATTTT	CASSVSLRGQINQPQHF
once	TRBV5-6	TRBD1	TRBJ2-7	TGTGCCAGCAGCTTTAGGACAGGGGCGAACGAGCAGTACTTC	CASSFRTGANEQYF
once	TRBV5-6	-	TRBJ1-2	TGTGCCAGCAGAACAGGAAACCTTAACTATGGCTACACCTTC	CASRTGNLNYGYTF
-	TRBV5-6	-	TRBJ2-7	TGTGCCAGCAGCCCGGACCAGGGGTCCTACGAGCAGTACTTC	CASSPDQGSYEQYF
-	TRBV2	-	TRBJ1-2	TGTGCCAGTGGAGCTGGGGCGAACATATTCTATGGCTACACCTTC	CASGAGANIFYGYTF
-	TRBV7-8	TRBD2	TRBJ2-4	TGTGCCAGCAGCTTAGCGCGGGGCGGGGGGGCCCAAGCCAAAAACATTCAGTACTTC	CASSLARGGGAQAKNIQYF
few	TRBV2	TRBD1	TRBJ1-5	TGTGCCAGCAGGACAGGGGGCGACGTGCAGCCCCAGCATTTT	CASRTGGDVQPQHF
once	TRBV7-2	TRBD2	TRBJ2-7	TGTGCCAGCAGCTTAGGCGGCCTAGCGGGCGAGCAGTACTTC	CASSLGGLAGEQYF
-	TRBV2	TRBD1	TRBJ2-3	TGTGCCAGCAGTGACGCCAGGGGGTCCGACACGCAGTATTTT	CASSDARGSDTQYF
-	TRBV6-6	-	TRBJ1-3	TGTGCCAGCAGTTATATTGACACCATATATTTT	CASSYIDTIYF
-	TRBV5-4	TRBD1	TRBJ2-2	TGTGCCAGCAGCTCAAATCCGGGACAGCACACCGGGGAGCTGTTTTTT	CASSSNPGQHTGELFF
-	TRBV5-6	TRBD1	TRBJ2-1	TGTGCCAGCGGAAGGCCGGGACAGGGTAACAATGAGCAGTTCTTC	CASGRPGQGNNEQFF
-	TRBV5-4	TRBD1	TRBJ1-2	TGTGCCAGCAGCGACCCACAGGGGGACTATGGCTACACCTTC	CASSDPQGDYGYTF
-	TRBV7-3	-	TRBJ2-2	TGTGCCAGCAGCTTAAATTCCGCCGGGGAGCTGTTTTTT	CASSLNSAGELFF
-	TRBV2	TRBD2	TRBJ2-7	TGTGCCAGCAGTGAGCCCCGGACTAGCGGGGGGGGGTCCTCCTACGAGCAGTACTTC	CASSEPRTSGGGSSYEQYF
-	TRBV7-2	-	TRBJ2-5	TGTGCCAGCAGCTTAAGTAGCGGAGGGGAGACCCAGTACTTC	CASSLSSGGETQYF
few	TRBV7-9	TRBD1	TRBJ1-2	TGTGCCAGCAGCGACAGGGCCCATAACTATGGCTACACCTTC	CASSDRAHNYGYTF